This T cell receptor (beta chain) was identified in a study of blood T cell repertoires in COVID-19. Original processing notes: The assay estimated nucleated cells by amplifying reference gene primers. This table comes from immunoSEQ multiplex PCR, and its TCRdb copy is limited to in-frame clones, with some not included. D and trimming were read from the DNA, whereas the V and J calls and clone size are those reported in that table. The sample records a few hundred thousand clones, 85% to 90% being singletons. Per the germline V gene, CDR1 is SGHNT and CDR2 is YYREEE (reference sequence). This CDR3 is built from 16 residues. Germline trimming cut 4 bases from V and 9 bases from J; bases unmatched to any gene: 14.

Sequenced sample: peripheral blood. This chain uses TRBV5-4 with TRBJ2-2; 8 bases align to TRBD2. The TCR originated in a woman aged 50 to 60 with COVID-19, enrolled during active disease. DNA for the CDR3: TGTGCCAGCAGCACACCTAACTCGGGGGGGGGCCGGGAGCTGTTTTTT. Translated, it gives CASSTPNSGGGRELFF. Full variable domain (rest looked up from reference TRBV5-4 and TRBJ2-2): ETGVTQSPTHLIKTRGQQVTLRCSSQSGHNTVSWYQQALGQGPQFIFQYYREEENGRGNFPPRFSGLQFPNYSSELNVNALELDDSALYLCASSTPNSGGGRELFFGEGSRLTVL.